Listed here are 10 T cell receptor beta chains from one sample, sequenced in a study of blood T cell repertoires in COVID-19. Sequenced by immunoSEQ multiplex PCR; TCRdb stores in-frame clones only, minus some. The sample records 200,000 to 250,000 clones, just over 85% being singletons. Sequencing input: PBMCs or T cells enriched from blood (not recorded which). The source of these receptors is a woman aged 40-49 years with acute COVID-19.

The V and J genes are TRBV28 and TRBJ1-6; 11 bases match TRBD1. The CDR3 consists of 16 residues. Germline V lookup: CDR1 MDHEN, CDR2 SYDVKM. J was trimmed by 9 bases and V by 3 bases; bases with no gene match: 7. As DNA, the CDR3 is TGTGCCAGCAGTTTTAGTCCGGACAGGGGGCTTTCACCCCTCCACTTT. This codes for CASSFSPDRGLSPLHF.

The chain has TRBV9 and TRBJ1-3; D is undetermined. Germline CDR1 reads SGDLS; CDR2 reads YYNGEE. The CDR3 loop spans 12 amino acids. The V end lost 3 bases, the J end lost 4 bases, and 5 bases lay between the germline ends. CDR3 residues: CASSEQGNTIYF. The CDR3 DNA is TGTGCCAGCAGCGAACAAGGAAACACCATATATTTT.

V and J are TRBV28 and TRBJ1-6; TRBD1 matches 7 bases. The CDR3 length is 15 residues. CDR1 is MDHEN, CDR2 SYDVKM, per germline. This CDR3 is CASNIGGRYNSPLHF. The CDR3 region has the DNA TGTGCGTCTAATATAGGGGGCAGGTATAATTCACCCCTCCACTTT.

V and J are TRBV5-1 and TRBJ1-1; D not certain. The V end lost 0 bases, the J end lost 2 bases, and 5 bases lay between the germline ends. The CDR3 runs to 13 residues. From germline, CDR1 is SGHRS and CDR2 YFSETQ. CDR3 nucleotide sequence: TGCGCCAGCAGCTTGGCCCAAAACACTGAAGCTTTCTTT. Amino acids: CASSLAQNTEAFF.

V and J are TRBV15 and TRBJ1-2; 7 bases are a match to TRBD1. Germline V lookup: CDR1 LNHNV, CDR2 YYDKDF (reference sequence). The CDR3 runs to 18 residues. Trimming cost V 0 bases and J 6 bases; bases outside gene matches: 16. In DNA form, the CDR3 reads TGTGCCACCAGCAGAGAAACGGATCGTGAGACAGGGAGCCATGGCTACACCTTC. This encodes CATSRETDRETGSHGYTF.

The chain recombines TRBV28 with TRBJ2-7, with a possible D match to TRBD2 (5 bases). This CDR3 region has 17 residues. Germline assignment: CDR1 MDHEN and CDR2 SYDVKM. Trimming pared 5 bases from V and 1 base from J, leaving 21 bases between. The CDR3 nucleotides are TGTGCCAGCAGTAAACCGGTCACTAGAAAAGGATCCTACGAGCAGTACTTC. This codes for CASSKPVTRKGSYEQYF.

The gene calls are TRBV7-9 and TRBJ2-1; 15 bases align to TRBD2. V was clipped by 7 bases and J by 10 bases; unmatched bases: 11. Germline V gives CDR1 SEHNR, CDR2 FQNEAQ (reference sequence). This CDR3 is 16 amino acids long. The DNA for the CDR3 is TGTGCCAGCACCCCGGAAGGACTAGCGGGAGGGCGGGAGCAGTTCTTC. Protein product: CASTPEGLAGGREQFF. Together with reference TRBV7-9 and TRBJ2-1, the CDR3 gives the full variable domain: DTGVSQNPRHKITKRGQNVTFRCDPISEHNRLYWYRQTLGQGPEFLTYFQNEAQLEKSRLLSDRFSAERPKGSFSTLEIQRTEQGDSAMYLCASTPEGLAGGREQFFGPGTRLTVL.

The CDR3 DNA reads TGTGCCAGCAGACCCGGGGGGAACAATCAGCCCCAGCATTTT. This gives the protein CASRPGGNNQPQHF. V and J are TRBV6-5 and TRBJ1-5, with a weak D call TRBD1 (5 bases). CDR3 length: 14 amino acids. The germline V gene encodes CDR1 MNHEY and CDR2 SVGAGI. The germline V and J ends were trimmed by 6 bases and 3 bases, with 12 bases remaining between them.

The CDR3 spells CASSFDRYTEQYF. The DNA of the CDR3 is TGTGCCAGCAGCTTTGACAGGTACACCGAGCAGTACTTC. The chain is built from TRBV7-9 and TRBJ2-7; D might be TRBD1 (6 bases). V was shortened by 3 bases and J by 6 bases, with 12 bases between the two germline ends. This CDR3 comprises 13 residues. The germline gives CDR1 SEHNR, CDR2 FQNEAQ (reference sequence). Variable domain in full (rest from reference TRBV7-9 and TRBJ2-7): DTGVSQNPRHKITKRGQNVTFRCDPISEHNRLYWYRQTLGQGPEFLTYFQNEAQLEKSRLLSDRFSAERPKGSFSTLEIQRTEQGDSAMYLCASSFDRYTEQYFGPGTRLTVT.

The gene calls are TRBV18 and TRBJ2-1; 13 bases align to TRBD2. With V trimmed by 4 bases and J by 8 bases, 8 bases remained unmatched. The CDR3 loop spans 16 amino acids. Germline V gene sequence: CDR1 KGHSH, CDR2 LQKENI. CDR3 sequence (DNA): TGTGCCAGCTCACGGAGGACTAGCGGGAGTGGTGATGAGCAGTTCTTC. Encoded protein: CASSRRTSGSGDEQFF.